This T cell receptor (beta chain) was retrieved from a study of regulatory T cells in long-lasting Graves disease. Whole-study context: Persistent Graves' disease meant over 5 years of antithyroid drugs with positive TSH receptor antibodies. Findings and caveats of the study: Favoring TRBV28, TRBJ1-2 and TRBJ2-5 was a feature seen in persistent disease.

The CDR3 contains 17 residues. Germline V gene data show CDR1 as LNHNV and CDR2 as YYDKDF (reference sequence). V lost 4 bases to trimming and J lost 7 bases, with 25 bases between them. Time point of the sample: persistent/refractory GD, antithyroid drugs over 5 years with positive TRAb. Following extraction of RNA from PBMCs, that RNA was used to make the TCR library. With EDTA tubes as the receptacles, 7 to 9 milliliters of peripheral blood were drawn. This clonotype has more than one count but fewer than ten. The antigen remains undetermined. Combining iRepertoire HTBI primers with Arm-PCR of CDR3 regions, the authors built TCR beta libraries. Study processing details: The identification of under 65 TRBV and approximately 15 TRBJ segments was made across samples. TCRdb fed the multiplex PCR reads into MiXCR, producing one record per CDR3 protein. TCRdb's processing, not the authors', yielded these V and J calls. The data hold about 660,000 distinct CDR3 sequences, with about 32% observed a single time.

This receptor was taken from a female donor with Graves disease. The V gene is TRBV15, the J gene TRBJ1-1, with D perhaps TRBD1 (6 bases). Sequenced here: peripheral blood mononuclear cells (PBMCs), sampled when the disease was refractory, from a patient treated with antithyroid drugs. The CDR3: CATSIPFNGGASNEAFF. As DNA, the CDR3 is TGTGCCACCAGCATACCTTTTAATGGGGGCGCCTCTAATGAAGCTTTCTTT.